A single T cell receptor beta chain is shown here with its context. Its antigen is unidentified. Additional DNA sequences in this sample encode the identical CDR3. This entry is derived from a study of T cells in localized non-small cell lung cancer. Study results and caveats: Heterogeneity remains possible, as sequencing covered one tumor region only.

The ends were cut back, 3 bases at V and 7 bases at J, with 9 bases in the middle. The CDR3 extends over 13 amino acids. Germline values: CDR1 SNHLY, CDR2 FYNNEI. Method: immunoSEQ multiplex PCR; TCRdb's copy keeps in-frame clones and lacks some. The sample carries tens of thousands of clones, more than 70% recorded once. The origin of this receptor is a woman aged 40-70 years with stage III lung adenocarcinoma. The genes are TRBV2 and TRBJ2-2; a possible D gene is TRBD2 (5 bases). The sequences come from peripheral blood mononuclear cells, collected before any cancer treatment. The CDR3 coding sequence is TGTGCCAGCAGTGAGAGGGCGGGCGGGGAGCTGTTTTTT. This gives the protein CASSERAGGELFF.